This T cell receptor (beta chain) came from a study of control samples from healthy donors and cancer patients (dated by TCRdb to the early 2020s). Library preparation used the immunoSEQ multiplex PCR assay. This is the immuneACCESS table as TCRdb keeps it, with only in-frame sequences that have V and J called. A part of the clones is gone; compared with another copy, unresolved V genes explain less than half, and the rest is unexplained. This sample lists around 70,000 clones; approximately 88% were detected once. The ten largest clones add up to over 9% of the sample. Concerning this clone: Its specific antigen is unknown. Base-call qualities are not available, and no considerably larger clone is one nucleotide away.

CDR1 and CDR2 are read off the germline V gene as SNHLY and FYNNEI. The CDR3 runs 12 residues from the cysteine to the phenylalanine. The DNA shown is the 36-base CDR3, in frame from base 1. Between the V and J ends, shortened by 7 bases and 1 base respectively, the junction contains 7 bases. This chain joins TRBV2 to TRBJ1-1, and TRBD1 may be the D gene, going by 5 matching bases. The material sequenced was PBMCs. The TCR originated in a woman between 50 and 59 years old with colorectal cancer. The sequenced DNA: TGTGCCAGCATAACAGGGAACACTGAAGCTTTCTTT. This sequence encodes CASITGNTEAFF.